The entry below gives a single T cell receptor beta chain sequence along with its context. Its specificity is not known. The table came from immunoSEQ multiplex PCR; TCRdb's copy has only in-frame clones and leaves some out. The table includes 54,000 or so clones, 70% to 90% detected once. This record comes from a study of T cell responses to AZD1222 COVID-19 vaccine. Study-wide results and limits: White British people made up most donors, females outnumbered males, and clonal diversity was possibly underestimated.

CDR1 and CDR2 (germline): SNHLY, FYNNEI. The V and J ends lost 2 bases and 14 bases respectively, with 7 bases between them. CDR3 length: 11 amino acids. This receptor was taken from an adult in good health. Specimen: peripheral blood, collected on day 0 of AZD1222 vaccination. V is TRBV2 and J is TRBJ1-6; D is unresolved. CDR3: CASSESLALHF. CDR3 coding DNA: TGTGCCAGCAGTGAAAGTCTGGCCCTCCACTTT.